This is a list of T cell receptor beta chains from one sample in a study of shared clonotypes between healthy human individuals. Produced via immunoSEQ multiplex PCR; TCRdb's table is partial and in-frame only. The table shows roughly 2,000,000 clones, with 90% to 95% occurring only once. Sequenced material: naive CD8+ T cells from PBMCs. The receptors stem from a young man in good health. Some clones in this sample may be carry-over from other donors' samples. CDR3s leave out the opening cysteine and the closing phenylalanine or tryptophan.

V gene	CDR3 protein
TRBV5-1	ASSLTSSYEQY
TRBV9	ASSVGGLGLDEQY
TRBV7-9	ASSLGGFYGYT
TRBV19	ASSIGRGPYNEQF
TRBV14	ASSPTGGLNTEAF
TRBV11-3	ASSLSSGLQVQF
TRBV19	ASTIITGGNQPQH
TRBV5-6	ASRVSSATSYT
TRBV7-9	ASSQRGESQVDIQY
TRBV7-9	ASSLATRTGHNQPQH
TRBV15	ATSESERDPYEQY
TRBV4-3	ASSQEIPGQSSGWDEKLF
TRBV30	AWTVGRQEQF
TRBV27	ASSLGNTQY
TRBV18	ASSPDTAGGKDYGYT
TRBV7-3	ASSLPGQGASGELF
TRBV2	ASSEGRAAGQPQH
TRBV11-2	ASSTGVASGSVGELF
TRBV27	ASRLLGRDTEAF
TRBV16	ASSQSAQGGEQY
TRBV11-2	ASSLVAQSSYEQY
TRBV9	ASSPPWGAGTDTQY
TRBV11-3	ASSLRDGYNEQF
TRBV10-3	AISVLETGAEYGYT
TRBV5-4	ASSLVALNTGELF